Each of the 18 T cell receptor beta chains below was sequenced from the same sample in a study of blood T cell repertoires in COVID-19. Sequencing was performed with immunoSEQ multiplex PCR; in TCRdb, only in-frame clones are kept and a portion is missing. The sample yields 200,000 to 300,000 clones, about 90% seen once. Sequenced sample: peripheral blood. These receptors came from a woman aged 40 to 50 with acute or convalescent COVID-19.

J is TRBJ2-1 and V is TRBV24-1; D gene unclear. Germline CDR1 is KGHDR and CDR2 is SFDVKD. CDR3 size: 14 residues. V was shortened by 4 bases and J by 5 bases, with 11 bases between the two germline ends. The CDR3 DNA sequence: TGTGCCACCAGTGACCGTACAGAGCACAATGAGCAGTTCTTC. Its protein product is CATSDRTEHNEQFF.

In its sample, this clone was seen a few times. The chain uses TRBV5-1 and TRBJ1-4; no firm D call. Germline CDR1 reads SGHRS; CDR2 reads YFSETQ. The CDR3 extends over 13 amino acids. Trimming shortened V by 2 bases and J by 4 bases, and 6 bases separated the two germline ends. CDR3 nucleotide sequence: TGCGCCAGCAGCTTTGGAGGTAATGAAAAACTGTTTTTT. As protein: CASSFGGNEKLFF.

The table lists this clone with a count of one. The chain employs TRBV12-3 or TRBV12-4 and TRBJ1-2; TRBD1 might be the D (5 bases). This CDR3 has 13 residues. Trimming removed 6 bases from V and 7 bases from J, with 15 bases in between. The CDR3 DNA follows: TGTGCCAGCAGCCCATGGGGGGAAGGTGGCTACACCTTC. Translated, it gives CASSPWGEGGYTF.

The V and J genes are TRBV24-1 and TRBJ2-2; 7 bases fit TRBD1. This CDR3 contains 15 residues. V was pared by 3 bases and J by 6 bases, with 6 bases of the junction left unmatched. Germline V gives CDR1 KGHDR, CDR2 SFDVKD. CDR3 sequence reads: CATSDQPQGAGELFF. The CDR3 DNA follows: TGTGCCACCAGTGATCAGCCGCAGGGGGCCGGGGAGCTGTTTTTT.

The gene calls are TRBV7-2 and TRBJ1-1, with D uncertain. CDR1 is SGHTA, CDR2 FQGNSA, per germline. V lost 2 bases to trimming and J lost 3 bases, with 16 bases between them. This CDR3 has 16 amino acids. The CDR3 spells CASSLRSPSVDTEAFF. The CDR3 DNA reads TGTGCCAGCAGCTTACGCTCTCCCAGTGTGGACACTGAAGCTTTCTTT.

The V gene is TRBV7-2, the J gene TRBJ2-4; TRBD2 matches at 12 bases. V was clipped by 1 base and J by 2 bases; unmatched bases: 3. Germline CDR1 and CDR2: SGHTA and FQGNSA. The CDR3 covers 17 residues. CDR3 loop: CASSLGGLAGSKNIQYF. The CDR3 DNA sequence: TGTGCCAGCAGCTTAGGGGGACTAGCGGGTTCCAAAAACATTCAGTACTTC.

The rearrangement uses TRBV6-4 and TRBJ2-1; 8 bases match TRBD2. Germline loops: CDR1 MRHNA, CDR2 SNTAGT. The CDR3 has 17 amino acids. The J segment lost 2 bases and the V segment lost 4 bases, leaving 10 bases of the junction unmatched. CDR3 amino acids: CASSVSGTTYPYNEQFF. The CDR3 nucleotides are TGTGCCAGCAGTGTTAGCGGGACCACCTACCCCTACAATGAGCAGTTCTTC.

This chain links TRBV5-1 with TRBJ2-3, with TRBD2 matching 9 bases. The CDR3 is made up of 14 amino acids. Losses at the gene ends were 0 bases for V and 6 bases for J; bases not matched to a gene: 2. Germline V gene lookup returns CDR1 SGHRS and CDR2 YFSETQ. This CDR3 reads CASSLGLAGDTQYF. The CDR3 coding sequence is TGCGCCAGCAGCTTGGGGCTAGCGGGGGATACGCAGTATTTT.

This clone was seen a single time. V is TRBV6-1 and J is TRBJ1-5; no firm D call. CDR1 is MNHNS and CDR2 is SASEGT in the germline V gene. CDR3 length: 13 residues. V was pared by 1 base and J by 6 bases, with 7 bases between. This CDR3 is CASSEGVSQPQHF. CDR3 sequence (DNA): TGTGCCAGCAGTGAAGGAGTGAGTCAGCCCCAGCATTTT.

The CDR3 sequence is CASSGLAGSSYNEQFF. CDR3 bases: TGCGCCAGCAGCGGTTTAGCGGGAAGCTCCTACAATGAGCAGTTCTTC. The V and J genes are TRBV5-1 and TRBJ2-1; 8 nucleotides match TRBD2. The CDR3 length is 16 residues. J was trimmed by 0 bases and V by 4 bases; bases with no gene match: 6. Germline V gene data show CDR1 as SGHRS and CDR2 as YFSETQ. Combining the CDR3 with reference TRBV5-1 and TRBJ2-1 gives the whole variable domain KAGVTQTPRYLIKTRGQQVTLSCSPISGHRSVSWYQQTPGQGLQFLFEYFSETQRNKGNFPGRFSGRQFSNSRSEMNVSTLELGDSALYLCASSGLAGSSYNEQFFGPGTRLTVL.

This chain uses TRBV10-1 with TRBJ1-2, with 7 bases aligning to TRBD1. J was trimmed by 8 bases and V by 5 bases; bases with no gene match: 8. Germline V gene data show CDR1 as WNHNN and CDR2 as SYGVQD (reference sequence). The CDR3 totals 13 residues. CDR3 loop: CASSRTGHSGYTF. Here the CDR3 DNA reads TGCGCCAGCAGTCGGACAGGCCACTCGGGCTACACCTTC.

The rearrangement uses TRBV7-7 and TRBJ2-2; the match to TRBD1 covers 9 bases. The CDR3 has 17 amino acids. Germline V gives CDR1 SSHAT, CDR2 FNYEAQ (reference sequence). The V and J ends lost 5 bases and 7 bases, in that order; junction bases with no gene match: 14. The CDR3 reads CASSAHNRGRRDGELFF. CDR3 DNA: TGTGCCAGCAGCGCCCATAACAGGGGGCGAAGGGACGGGGAGCTGTTTTTT.

V usage is TRBV18 and J usage is TRBJ1-2; no clear D. Germline values: CDR1 KGHSH, CDR2 LQKENI. Trimming pared 3 bases from V and 5 bases from J, leaving 7 bases between. CDR3 length: 12 residues. CDR3 region: CASSPRGYGYTF. CDR3 in DNA: TGTGCCAGCTCACCTCGGGGTTATGGCTACACCTTC.

The V and J genes are TRBV5-6 and TRBJ2-1, with a possible D match to TRBD2 (6 bases). V lost 4 bases, J lost 6 bases, and 14 bases lay in between. The CDR3 runs 14 residues. The germline CDR1 and CDR2 sequences are SGHDT and YYEEEE. CDR3 in DNA: TGTGCCAGCAGCGCTTGGCGGGGAGTCAATGAGCAGTTCTTC. Translated: CASSAWRGVNEQFF.

The chain joins TRBV16 to TRBJ2-7; the match to TRBD1 covers 11 bases. J gave up 4 bases and V 3 bases, and 5 bases lay outside the gene matches. Per germline, CDR1 KGHSY and CDR2 FQNENV. CDR3 size: 15 residues. CDR3 DNA sequence: TGTGCCAGCAGCCACGGACAGGGGGCGTGGTACGAGCAGTACGTC. Translation: CASSHGQGAWYEQYV.

The chain employs TRBV3-1 (or the pseudogene TRBV3-2) and TRBJ1-1; a possible D gene is TRBD1 (5 bases). Trimming shortened V by 4 bases and J by 6 bases, and 15 bases separated the two germline ends. The CDR3 is 14 residues long. Germline V gene data show CDR1 as LGHDT and CDR2 as YNNKEL (reference sequence). The CDR3 reads CASSLLRGRAEAFF. The CDR3 nucleotides read TGTGCCAGCAGCCTATTGCGGGGCAGGGCTGAAGCTTTCTTT.

This chain connects TRBV5-1 to TRBJ1-1, with 9 bases identical to TRBD1. J lost 1 base, V lost 0 bases, and 4 bases had no gene match. The germline V gene encodes CDR1 SGHRS and CDR2 YFSETQ. This CDR3 contains 16 residues. The DNA of the CDR3 is TGCGCCAGCAGCTTGGTGTCGGGACAGGGGAACACTGAAGCTTTCTTT. It yields the protein CASSLVSGQGNTEAFF.

This sequence joins TRBV19 and TRBJ1-5; D may be TRBD1 (6 bases). Per the germline V gene, CDR1 is LNHDA and CDR2 is SQIVND (reference sequence). V was cut by 8 bases and J by 5 bases, with 16 bases left in between. There are 14 residues in the CDR3. The CDR3 reads CASHTQGSYQPQHF. In nucleotides, the CDR3 is TGTGCCAGTCATACCCAGGGGAGCTATCAGCCCCAGCATTTT. The complete variable domain, with remaining parts taken from reference TRBV19 and TRBJ1-5, reads DGGITQSPKYLFRKEGQNVTLSCEQNLNHDAMYWYRQDPGQGLRLIYYSQIVNDFQKGDIAEGYSVSREKKESFPLTVTSAQKNPTAFYLCASHTQGSYQPQHFGDGTRLSIL.